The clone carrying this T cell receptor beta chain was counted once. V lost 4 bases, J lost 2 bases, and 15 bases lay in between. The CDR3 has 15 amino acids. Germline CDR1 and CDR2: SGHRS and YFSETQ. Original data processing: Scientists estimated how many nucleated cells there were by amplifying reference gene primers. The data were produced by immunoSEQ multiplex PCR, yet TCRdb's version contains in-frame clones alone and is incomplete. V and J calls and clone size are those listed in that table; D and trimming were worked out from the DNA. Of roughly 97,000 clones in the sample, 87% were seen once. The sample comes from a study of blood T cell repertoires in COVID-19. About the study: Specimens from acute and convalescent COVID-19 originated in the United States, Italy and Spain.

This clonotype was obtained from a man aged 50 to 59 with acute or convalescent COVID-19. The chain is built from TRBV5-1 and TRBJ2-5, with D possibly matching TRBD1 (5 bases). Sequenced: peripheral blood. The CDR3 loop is CASSPRTNLQETQYF. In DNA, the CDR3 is TGCGCCAGCAGCCCCCGGACAAACCTACAAGAGACCCAGTACTTC.